Sequencing of this TCR beta chain was carried out in a study of blood T cell repertoires in COVID-19. About the study: Nucleic acid was either cDNA or gDNA, and it came from T cells, B-cell-depleted T cells, or PBMCs.

Repertoires were generated with immunoSEQ multiplex PCR, while TCRdb's copy carries only in-frame clones and drops some. The table has approximately 500,000 clones, approximately 88% seen once. Germline CDR1 is SNHLY and CDR2 is FYNNEI. The trim removed 2 bases at V and 4 bases at J, leaving 10 bases unmatched. The length of the CDR3 is 16 residues. The genes are TRBV2 and TRBJ1-2; 7 nucleotides line up with TRBD1. The source material was PBMCs or T cells enriched from blood (not recorded which). This sequence originates from a middle-aged woman who had recovered from COVID-19. For the CDR3, the DNA is TGTGCCAGCAGTGAATCGGGTACAGGGGAACTCTATGGCTACACCTTC. It is translated as CASSESGTGELYGYTF.